One sample yielded the 15 T cell receptor beta chains listed below, sequenced in a study of post-analysis software for immune sequencing data. The study's findings and limits: Four or five TRBV segments were significantly more frequent in patients than in controls. TRBV5-6, TRBV5-1 and TRBV20-1 were among these segments.

The antigens these receptors bind are not known. Each TCR beta cDNA library carried unique molecular identifiers. MiXCR, applied by TCRdb to the PCR reads, yields one record per CDR3 protein. The table shows a few hundred thousand distinct CDR3 sequences, with less than 40% occurring only once. Sequenced sample: blood. These receptor sequences come from a girl between 5 and 17 years old with multiple sclerosis.

This clonotype was seen a handful of times. The chain's CDR3 is CASSLEPKLTDTQYF. CDR3 bases: TGTGCCAGCAGCTTGGAACCGAAGTTGACAGATACGCAGTATTTT. The V and J genes are TRBV5-5 and TRBJ2-3, with no clear D. CDR3 size: 15 residues. V dropped 0 bases and J dropped 3 bases, with 11 bases sitting between them. CDR1 and CDR2 from the germline V gene are SGHKS and YYEKEE (reference sequence).

Only a few counts were recorded for this clonotype. V is TRBV7-9 and J is TRBJ2-7, with D hard to call. V lost 6 bases to trimming and J lost 4 bases, with 10 bases between them. CDR1 and CDR2 from the germline V gene are SEHNR and FQNEAQ (reference sequence). This CDR3 contains 12 residues. CDR3 loop: CASRLEGYEQYF. For the CDR3, the DNA is TGTGCCAGCAGACTCGAAGGTTACGAGCAGTACTTC.

This rearrangement joins TRBV20-1 to TRBJ2-3; the match to TRBD1 covers 9 bases. The CDR3 spans 16 residues. Germline V gene sequence: CDR1 DFQATT, CDR2 SNEGSKA (reference sequence). V dropped 6 bases and J dropped 2; count of bases not matched to a gene: 12. The CDR3 coding sequence is TGCAGTGCCGTCCACGGGACAGGGCCCGTCACAGATACGCAGTATTTT. It is translated as CSAVHGTGPVTDTQYF.

The rearrangement uses TRBV5-1 and TRBJ2-4; no reliable D call. CDR3 length equals 15 residues. Germline CDR1 is SGHRS and CDR2 is YFSETQ. Trimming removed 0 bases at V and 5 bases at J, with 12 bases between. CDR3 sequence reads: CASSLGSGFENIQYF. The CDR3 nucleotides are TGCGCCAGCAGCTTGGGCTCCGGGTTCGAAAACATTCAGTACTTC.

The V gene is TRBV12-3 or TRBV12-4, the J gene TRBJ1-2; D call uncertain. With 6 bases removed from V and 4 bases from J, the gap between germline ends came to 12 bases. The CDR3 is 13 amino acids. In DNA form, the CDR3 reads TGTGCCAGCAGCCAGAGGGATTCCTATGGCTACACCTTC. Its protein is CASSQRDSYGYTF.

The J gene is TRBJ2-4, the V gene TRBV5-1; TRBD1 matches at 8 bases. The DNA end is more similar to TRBJ2-7, so the J call may be wrong. CDR1 is SGHRS and CDR2 is YFSETQ in the germline V gene. This CDR3 is built from 15 residues. As DNA, the CDR3 is TGCGCCAGCAGCCCGGACAGGGTTACCCCCTACGAGCAGTACTTC. Translating gives CASSPDRVTPYEQYF.

This chain joins TRBV5-1 and TRBJ2-5; no clear D. The V gene lost 5 bases and the J gene lost 5 bases, with 13 bases spanning the gap. The CDR3 consists of 13 residues. Germline V gene lookup returns CDR1 SGHRS and CDR2 YFSETQ. The CDR3 loop is CASRGNEEETQYF. The CDR3 bases are TGCGCCAGCAGGGGGAACGAGGAGGAGACCCAGTACTTC.

As to this clonotype: This may stem from a read error, because a much larger clone lies one nucleotide away. CDR3: CASSPSDRVYNAQFF. CDR3 in DNA: TGTGCCAGCAGCCCGTCGGACAGGGTCTACAATGCGCAGTTCTTC. This chain connects TRBV3-1 to TRBJ2-1, with TRBD1 identical over 8 bases. Germline V CDR1 and CDR2: LGHDT, YNNKEL (reference sequence). This CDR3 has 15 residues.

The CDR3 DNA reads TGTGCCAGCAGCCCCAACTCCGTGGGTTCACCCCTCCACTTT. Its protein product is CASSPNSVGSPLHF. This chain uses TRBV12-3 or TRBV12-4 with TRBJ1-6, with D hard to call. This CDR3 spans 14 amino acids. V dropped 6 bases and J dropped 9 bases, with 15 bases sitting between them.

This clonotype was observed a handful of times. J is TRBJ2-3 and V is TRBV10-3; the match to TRBD1 covers 9 bases. With V trimmed by 1 base and J by 5 bases, 4 bases remained unmatched. Germline assignment: CDR1 ENHRY and CDR2 SYGVKD. The CDR3 length is 15 residues. The CDR3 reads CAISELTGGEDTQYF. CDR3 DNA: TGTGCCATCAGTGAGTTGACAGGGGGGGAAGATACGCAGTATTTT.

This clonotype was counted a few times. V gene TRBV12-3 or TRBV12-4 combines with J gene TRBJ1-5; D gene ambiguous. CDR3 length: 12 amino acids. The V and J ends lost 9 bases and 12 bases respectively, with 18 bases between them. This CDR3 reads CASSYGPYFQHF. DNA of the CDR3: TGTGCCAGTAGCTATGGGCCTTACTTCCAGCATTTT.

The genes are TRBV14 and TRBJ2-1, with 8 positions matching TRBD2. The CDR3 is 18 amino acids. Germline V gene data show CDR1 as SGHDN and CDR2 as FVKESK. With 4 bases clipped from V and 7 bases from J, the junction kept 18 bases outside the gene matches. The CDR3 region has the DNA TGTGCCAGCAGCCCACCTGTCAGAACTAGCGGTTTAAGGAATGAGCAGTTCTTC. It encodes CASSPPVRTSGLRNEQFF.

The chain carries TRBV7-9 and TRBJ1-1; no reliable D call. Between the trimmed V and J ends, which lost 2 bases and 3 bases, there was a span of 13 bases. CDR1 SEHNR and CDR2 FQNEAQ come from the germline V gene (reference sequence). The CDR3 covers 15 residues. In DNA form, the CDR3 reads TGTGCCAGCAGCTTAATAGTTGGTGGGCACACTGAAGCTTTCTTT. Protein sequence: CASSLIVGGHTEAFF.

The CDR3 loop is CASSLSGRRAEAFF. CDR3 nucleotide sequence: TGTGCCAGCAGTTTATCTGGACGGAGGGCTGAAGCTTTCTTT. The rearrangement joins TRBV12-3 or TRBV12-4 to TRBJ1-1; no reliable D call. The CDR3 length is 14 residues. V was trimmed by 2 bases and J by 6 bases, leaving 13 bases between them.

The gene calls are TRBV28 and TRBJ1-2; D may be TRBD1 (6 bases). The CDR3 consists of 13 residues. V was trimmed by 6 bases and J by 8 bases, leaving 16 bases between them. Germline CDR1 is MDHEN and CDR2 is SYDVKM. CDR3 nucleotide sequence: TGTGCCAGCAGAAGCGGGACACCCAAAGGCTACACCTTC. This translates into CASRSGTPKGYTF.